A single sample is the source of the 18 T cell receptor beta chains below, sequenced in a study of blood T cell repertoires in COVID-19. Profiling relied on immunoSEQ multiplex PCR, and the TCRdb table lists in-frame clones only, not all of them. The table shows 250,000 or so clones, with 86% occurring only once. The sequenced sample was peripheral blood. The receptors shown here come from a man aged 40-49 years with active or convalescent COVID-19.

The genes are TRBV10-1 and TRBJ2-1; 7 bases map to TRBD1. Per the germline V gene, CDR1 is WNHNN and CDR2 is SYGVQD (reference sequence). CDR3 length: 13 amino acids. The trim removed 7 bases at V and 8 bases at J, leaving 8 bases unmatched. The CDR3 spells CASNKQGSDEQFF. DNA for the CDR3: TGCGCCAGCAACAAACAGGGGTCGGATGAGCAGTTCTTC.

The rearrangement uses TRBV7-9 and TRBJ2-5; a weak D match, TRBD1 (5 bases). CDR3 length: 14 amino acids. V lost 6 bases and J lost 0, with 11 bases in between. From germline, CDR1 is SEHNR and CDR2 FQNEAQ (reference sequence). CDR3 sequence (DNA): TGTGCCAGCAGTTTCGACAGCTACCAAGAGACCCAGTACTTC. Translated, it gives CASSFDSYQETQYF.

The chain has TRBV6-1 and TRBJ2-5, with D possibly being TRBD2 (6 bases). V lost 2 bases to trimming and J lost 7 bases, with 14 bases between them. CDR3 length equals 14 residues. Germline CDR1 is MNHNS and CDR2 is SASEGT. CDR3 sequence reads: CASSEFGQGGTQYF. The CDR3 nucleotides are TGTGCCAGCAGTGAATTTGGCCAGGGAGGGACCCAGTACTTC.

V is TRBV9 and J is TRBJ1-5, with TRBD1 identical over 7 bases. With 7 bases clipped from V and 10 bases from J, the junction kept 14 bases outside the gene matches. Per the germline V gene, CDR1 is SGDLS and CDR2 is YYNGEE. There are 14 residues in the CDR3. Written as DNA, the CDR3 is TGTGCCAGCTGCGAGGGGGCAGGGATGGGTCCCCAGCATTTT. This gives the protein CASCEGAGMGPQHF.

This chain uses TRBV21-1 with TRBJ1-3. TRBV21-1 is a pseudogene segment. The CDR3 has 16 residues. CDR3 in amino acids: CASSKTGLPSGNTIYF. The CDR3 DNA follows: TGTGCCAGCAGCAAGACGGGACTCCCTTCTGGAAACACCATATATTTT.

The chain links TRBV5-4 to TRBJ2-3; 9 bases are a match to TRBD2. Germline CDR1 reads SGHNT; CDR2 reads YYREEE (reference sequence). The ends lost 6 bases at V and 1 base at J; junction bases unmatched: 12. This CDR3 is built from 17 residues. In DNA, the CDR3 is TGTGCCAGCACCGCCTGCGCGGGGGGGATGTGCACAGATACGCAGTATTTT. This codes for CASTACAGGMCTDTQYF.

V and J are TRBV13 and TRBJ2-1; the D gene is possibly TRBD2 (5 bases). The CDR3 length is 14 residues. CDR1 and CDR2 (germline): PRHDT, FYEKMQ (reference sequence). V was shortened by 8 bases and J by 5 bases, with 16 bases between the two germline ends. Here the CDR3 reads CASEGRRINNEQFF. In DNA, the CDR3 is TGTGCCAGCGAGGGAAGGAGAATCAACAATGAGCAGTTCTTC. The complete variable domain, with remaining parts taken from reference TRBV13 and TRBJ2-1, reads AAGVIQSPRHLIKEKRETATLKCYPIPRHDTVYWYQQGPGQDPQFLISFYEKMQSDKGSIPDRFSAQQFSDYHSELNMSSLELGDSALYFCASEGRRINNEQFFGPGTRLTVL.

This clone appeared a few times. This chain joins TRBV25-1 and TRBJ1-3; 8 bases map to TRBD1. Germline values: CDR1 MGHDK, CDR2 SYGVNS. CDR3 length equals 16 residues. The ends lost 4 bases at V and 2 bases at J; junction bases unmatched: 7. The DNA of the CDR3 is TGTGCCAGCAGTGGCCGGCTGGACAGGGCTGGAAACACCATATATTTT. Translated: CASSGRLDRAGNTIYF.

The rearrangement joins TRBV7-6 to TRBJ2-1; 12 bases are a match to TRBD2. The V and J ends lost 5 bases and 0 bases, in that order; junction bases with no gene match: 11. The length of the CDR3 is 19 residues. Germline V gene sequence: CDR1 SGHVS, CDR2 FNYEAQ. CDR3 DNA: TGTGCCAGCAGCCCGAGACTAGCGGGGGATCCGTCCTCCTACAATGAGCAGTTCTTC. Protein sequence: CASSPRLAGDPSSYNEQFF.

CDR3 sequence (DNA): TGTGCCAGCAGTGTACCGAACACAGGCGGGAACACTGAAGCTTTCTTT. Residues: CASSVPNTGGNTEAFF. V usage is TRBV2 and J usage is TRBJ1-1, with D possibly matching TRBD1 (5 bases). Germline values: CDR1 SNHLY, CDR2 FYNNEI. Trimming shortened V by 4 bases and J by 1 base, and 16 bases separated the two germline ends. The CDR3 has 16 amino acids.

This sequence joins TRBV7-2 and TRBJ2-7, with 9 bases lining up with TRBD2. Unmatched junction bases numbered 1, after V lost 1 base and J lost 0 bases. In germline, CDR1 is SGHTA, CDR2 FQGNSA. This CDR3 is 15 amino acids long. CDR3 in amino acids: CASSLGGRASYEQYF. In nucleotides, the CDR3 is TGTGCCAGCAGCTTAGGCGGGAGGGCCTCCTACGAGCAGTACTTC. Combining the CDR3 with reference TRBV7-2 and TRBJ2-7 gives the whole variable domain GAGVSQSPSNKVTEKGKDVELRCDPISGHTALYWYRQSLGQGLEFLIYFQGNSAPDKSGLPSDRFSAERTGGSVSTLTIQRTQQEDSAVYLCASSLGGRASYEQYFGPGTRLTVT.

This chain joins TRBV18 and TRBJ1-5, with D unresolved. The germline gives CDR1 KGHSH, CDR2 LQKENI. The V end was cut by 5 bases, the J end by 4 bases, with 9 bases between. The CDR3 is made up of 13 amino acids. The CDR3 spells CASSIGPNQPQHF. Here the CDR3 DNA reads TGTGCCAGCTCAATTGGCCCGAATCAGCCCCAGCATTTT. The full variable domain, in which reference TRBV18 and TRBJ1-5 provide the parts outside the CDR3, is NAGVMQNPRHLVRRRGQEARLRCSPMKGHSHVYWYRQLPEEGLKFMVYLQKENIIDESGMPKERFSAEFPKEGPSILRIQQVVRGDSAAYFCASSIGPNQPQHFGDGTRLSIL.

The rearrangement links TRBV6-5 to TRBJ2-7; TRBD2 matches 9 bases. In germline, CDR1 is MNHEY, CDR2 SVGAGI. The J segment lost 2 bases and the V segment lost 7 bases, leaving 9 bases of the junction unmatched. The CDR3 consists of 15 residues. The CDR3, as DNA: TGTGCCAGCACCCTCTCGACTAGCGGAGCCTACGAGCAGTACTTC. As protein: CASTLSTSGAYEQYF.

The chain is built from TRBV19 and TRBJ1-6, with D possibly TRBD1 on 5 matching bases. V was cut by 5 bases and J by 10 bases, with 18 bases left in between. The CDR3 covers 15 residues. Germline values: CDR1 LNHDA, CDR2 SQIVND (reference sequence). For the CDR3, the DNA is TGTGCCAGTAGTGCCGCCAGGGAATGGGAATCACCCCTCCACTTT. Translating gives CASSAAREWESPLHF.

This clone occurred once. The J gene is TRBJ1-1, the V gene TRBV3-1 (or the pseudogene TRBV3-2); TRBD1 is a possible D gene (5 bases). V lost 8 bases and J lost 5, with 15 bases in between. Germline assignment: CDR1 LGHDT and CDR2 YNNKEL (reference sequence). The CDR3 spans 13 residues. The CDR3 sequence is CASLDKGRTEAFF. CDR3 DNA: TGTGCCAGCCTGGACAAAGGTAGGACTGAAGCTTTCTTT.

The V and J genes are TRBV27 and TRBJ1-1, with D perhaps TRBD1 (5 bases). This CDR3 is built from 13 residues. V lost 3 bases, J lost 6 bases, and 11 bases lay in between. Looked up from germline, CDR1 is MNHEY and CDR2 is SMNVEV (reference sequence). The CDR3: CASSFTGVSEAFF. CDR3 nucleotides: TGTGCCAGCAGTTTCACAGGCGTTTCTGAAGCTTTCTTT.

V is TRBV29-1 and J is TRBJ2-5; the D gene is possibly TRBD1 (6 bases). The CDR3 sequence is 12 residues long. Trimming cost V 8 bases and J 5 bases, with 15 bases left between them. The germline V gene encodes CDR1 SQVTM and CDR2 ANQGSEA. The CDR3 DNA follows: TGCAGCACCCCCAGGGGAGACGAGACCCAGTACTTC. Amino acids: CSTPRGDETQYF.

The chain carries TRBV12-5 and TRBJ1-4, with 8 nucleotides matching TRBD1. Germline-derived CDR1 and CDR2 are LGHNT and FRNRAP. CDR3 length equals 17 residues. V was clipped by 0 bases and J by 6 bases; unmatched bases: 9. The CDR3 protein is CASGLVRDRLPDEKLFF. The CDR3 nucleotides are TGTGCTAGTGGTTTGGTACGGGACAGGCTGCCAGATGAAAAACTGTTTTTT.